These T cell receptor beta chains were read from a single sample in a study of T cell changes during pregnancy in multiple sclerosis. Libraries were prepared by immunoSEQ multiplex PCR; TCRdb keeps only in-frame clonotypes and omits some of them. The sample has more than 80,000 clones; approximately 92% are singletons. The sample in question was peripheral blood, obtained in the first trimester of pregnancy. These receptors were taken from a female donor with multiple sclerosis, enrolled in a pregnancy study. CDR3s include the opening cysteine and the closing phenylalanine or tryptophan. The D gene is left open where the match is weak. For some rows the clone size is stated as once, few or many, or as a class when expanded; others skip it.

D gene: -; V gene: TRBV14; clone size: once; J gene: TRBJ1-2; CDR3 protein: CASSQDRTAYYGYTF; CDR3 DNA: TGTGCCAGCAGCCAAGATCGGACAGCGTACTATGGCTACACCTTC
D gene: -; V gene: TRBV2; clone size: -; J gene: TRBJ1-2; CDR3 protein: CATSLAVKGYTF; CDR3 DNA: TGTGCCACTTCGTTGGCCGTAAAAGGCTACACCTTC
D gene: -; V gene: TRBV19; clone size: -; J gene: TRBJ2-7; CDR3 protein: CASSILSGQPDEQYF; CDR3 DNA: TGTGCCAGTAGTATTTTATCGGGACAACCGGACGAGCAGTACTTC
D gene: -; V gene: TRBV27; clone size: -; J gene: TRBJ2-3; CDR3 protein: CASSLGTRADTQYF; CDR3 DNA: TGTGCCAGCAGTCTAGGAACCAGGGCAGATACGCAGTATTTT
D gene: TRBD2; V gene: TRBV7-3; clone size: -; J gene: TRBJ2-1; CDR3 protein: CASSSGGLAGGSSSYNEQFF; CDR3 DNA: TGTGCCAGCAGCTCAGGAGGACTAGCGGGAGGCTCGAGCTCCTACAATGAGCAGTTCTTC
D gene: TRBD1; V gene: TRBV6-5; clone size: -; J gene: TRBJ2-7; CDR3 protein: CASSRHRGLFDEQYF; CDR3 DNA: TGTGCCAGCAGCCGACACAGGGGTCTTTTCGACGAGCAGTACTTC
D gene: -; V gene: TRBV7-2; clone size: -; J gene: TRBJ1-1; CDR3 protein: CASREYVEAFF; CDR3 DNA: TGTGCCAGCAGGGAGTATGTAGAAGCTTTCTTT
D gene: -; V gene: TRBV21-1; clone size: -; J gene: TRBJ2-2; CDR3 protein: CASSKVDQGTGELFF; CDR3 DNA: TGTGCCAGCAGCAAAGTCGATCAGGGGACCGGGGAGCTGTTTTTT
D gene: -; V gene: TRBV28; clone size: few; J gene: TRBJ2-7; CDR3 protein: CASSSPSEQYF; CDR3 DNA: TGTGCCAGCAGTTCCCCTTCGGAGCAGTACTTC
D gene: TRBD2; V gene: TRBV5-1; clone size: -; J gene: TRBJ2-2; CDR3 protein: CASRHRTSGANTGELFF; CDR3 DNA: TGCGCCAGCAGGCATCGTACTAGCGGGGCGAACACCGGGGAGCTGTTTTTT
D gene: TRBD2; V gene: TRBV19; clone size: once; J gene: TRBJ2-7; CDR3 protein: CASSIVAGVGYEQYF; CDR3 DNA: TGTGCCAGTAGTATAGTTGCGGGAGTCGGGTACGAGCAGTACTTC
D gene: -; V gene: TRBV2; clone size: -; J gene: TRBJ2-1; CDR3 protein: CASRSPLSWDSISYNEQFF; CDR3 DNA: TGTGCCAGCAGGAGCCCCCTTTCCTGGGACTCCATCTCCTACAATGAGCAGTTCTTC
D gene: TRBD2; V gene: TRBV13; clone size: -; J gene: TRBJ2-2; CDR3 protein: CASSLPLAGVGTGELFF; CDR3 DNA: TGTGCCAGCAGCTTACCACTAGCGGGAGTTGGCACCGGGGAGCTGTTTTTT
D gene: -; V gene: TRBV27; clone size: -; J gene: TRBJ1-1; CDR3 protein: CASSFMTGMNTEAFF; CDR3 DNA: TGTGCCAGCAGTTTTATGACAGGAATGAACACTGAAGCTTTCTTT
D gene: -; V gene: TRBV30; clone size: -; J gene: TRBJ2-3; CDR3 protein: CAWSVQSGLTDTQYF; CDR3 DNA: TGTGCCTGGAGTGTACAATCAGGCCTCACAGATACGCAGTATTTT
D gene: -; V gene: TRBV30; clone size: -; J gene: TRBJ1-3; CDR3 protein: CAWSFLGDTIYF; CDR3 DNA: TGTGCCTGGAGTTTCCTGGGAGACACCATATATTTT
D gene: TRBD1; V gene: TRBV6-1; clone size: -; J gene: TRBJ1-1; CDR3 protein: CASSENRGRDTEAFF; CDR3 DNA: TGTGCCAGCAGTGAAAACAGGGGGAGGGACACTGAAGCTTTCTTT
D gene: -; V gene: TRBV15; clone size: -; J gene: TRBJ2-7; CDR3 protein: CATSREQSGKDSYEQYF; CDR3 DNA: TGTGCCACCAGCAGAGAACAATCGGGAAAAGATTCCTACGAGCAGTACTTC
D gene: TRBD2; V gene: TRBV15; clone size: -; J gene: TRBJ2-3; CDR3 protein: CATSRAGGRGSTDTQYF; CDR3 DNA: TGTGCCACCAGCAGGGCGGGGGGCCGGGGGAGCACAGATACGCAGTATTTT
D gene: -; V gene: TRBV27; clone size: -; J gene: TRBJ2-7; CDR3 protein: CASSPTRSSHEQYF; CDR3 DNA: TGTGCCAGCAGCCCTACTAGGAGCTCCCACGAGCAGTACTTC
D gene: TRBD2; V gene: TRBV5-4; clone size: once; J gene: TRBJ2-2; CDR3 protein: CASSLSSGRWGTGELFF; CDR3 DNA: TGTGCCAGCAGCTTGTCGAGCGGGAGGTGGGGCACCGGGGAGCTGTTTTTT
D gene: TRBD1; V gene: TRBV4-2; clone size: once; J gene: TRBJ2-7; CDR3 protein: CASSQDSGTVPYEQYF; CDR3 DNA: TGTGCCAGCAGCCAAGATTCGGGGACAGTCCCCTACGAGCAGTACTTC
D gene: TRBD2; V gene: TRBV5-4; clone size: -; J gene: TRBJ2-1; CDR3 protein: CASSLEAGEKYEQFF; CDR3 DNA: TGTGCCAGCAGCTTGGAGGCGGGAGAGAAGTATGAGCAGTTCTTC
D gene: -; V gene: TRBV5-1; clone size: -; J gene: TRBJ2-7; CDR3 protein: CASSLAPGEQYF; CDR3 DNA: TGCGCCAGCAGCTTGGCCCCGGGAGAGCAGTACTTC
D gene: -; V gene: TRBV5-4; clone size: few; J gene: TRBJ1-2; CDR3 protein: CASSDPGRGSSGYTF; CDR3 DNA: TGTGCCAGCAGCGACCCGGGCAGGGGTAGTAGTGGCTACACCTTC
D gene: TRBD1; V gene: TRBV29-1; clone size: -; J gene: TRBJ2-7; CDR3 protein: CSVGGQGAIYEQYF; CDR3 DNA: TGCAGCGTTGGCGGACAGGGGGCAATCTACGAGCAGTACTTC
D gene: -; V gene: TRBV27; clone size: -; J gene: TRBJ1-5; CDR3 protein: CASSPRGGGNQPQHF; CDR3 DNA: TGTGCCAGCAGCCCTCGCGGGGGAGGCAATCAGCCCCAGCATTTT
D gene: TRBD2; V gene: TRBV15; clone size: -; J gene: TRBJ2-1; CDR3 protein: CATSTIWASGSISYNEQFF; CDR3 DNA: TGTGCCACCAGCACCATCTGGGCTAGCGGGAGTATCTCCTACAATGAGCAGTTCTTC
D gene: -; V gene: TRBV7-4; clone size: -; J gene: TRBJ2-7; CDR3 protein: CASSLGRRVSYEQYF; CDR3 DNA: TGTGCCAGCAGCTTAGGCCGCAGGGTCTCCTACGAGCAGTACTTC
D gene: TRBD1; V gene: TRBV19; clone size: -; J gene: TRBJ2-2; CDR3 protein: CASSLTGGGYTGELFF; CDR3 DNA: TGTGCCAGTAGTCTAACAGGGGGAGGATACACCGGGGAGCTGTTTTTT
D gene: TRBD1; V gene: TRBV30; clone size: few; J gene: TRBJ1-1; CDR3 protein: CAWKGQGDIEAFF; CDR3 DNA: TGTGCCTGGAAGGGACAGGGGGATATTGAAGCTTTCTTT
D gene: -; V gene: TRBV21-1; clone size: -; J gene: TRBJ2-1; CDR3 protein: CASSKEALAIHNEQFF; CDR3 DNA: TGTGCCAGCAGCAAAGAGGCACTAGCCATCCACAATGAGCAGTTCTTC
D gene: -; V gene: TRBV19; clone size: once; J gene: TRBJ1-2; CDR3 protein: CASSIGQGYGYTF; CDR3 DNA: TGTGCCAGTAGTATCGGGCAGGGGTATGGCTACACCTTC
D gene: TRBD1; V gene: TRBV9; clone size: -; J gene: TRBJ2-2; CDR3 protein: CASSVPQEGTGLSGELFF; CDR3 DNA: TGTGCCAGCAGCGTACCCCAGGAGGGGACAGGGTTGAGCGGGGAGCTGTTTTTT
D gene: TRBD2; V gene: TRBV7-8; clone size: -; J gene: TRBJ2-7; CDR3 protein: CASSRAGYEQYF; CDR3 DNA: TGTGCCAGCAGCCGAGCGGGGTACGAGCAGTACTTC
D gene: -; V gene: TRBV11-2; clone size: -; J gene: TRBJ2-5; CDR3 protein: CASSLEVQSETQYF; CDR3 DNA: TGTGCCAGCAGCTTAGAAGTACAGTCGGAGACCCAGTACTTC
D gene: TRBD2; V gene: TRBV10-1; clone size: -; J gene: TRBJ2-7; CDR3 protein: CASSPAAGSARQYF; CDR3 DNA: TGCGCCAGCAGCCCGGCAGCGGGATCGGCACGGCAGTACTTC
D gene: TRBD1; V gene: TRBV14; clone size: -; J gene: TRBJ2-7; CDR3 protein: CASRNTGTGRGEQYF; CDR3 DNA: TGTGCCAGCAGGAATACCGGGACAGGGAGAGGCGAGCAGTACTTC
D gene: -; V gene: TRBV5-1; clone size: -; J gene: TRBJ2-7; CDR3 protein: CASSPTDWTGYEQYF; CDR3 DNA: TGCGCCAGCAGCCCTACAGACTGGACGGGGTACGAGCAGTACTTC
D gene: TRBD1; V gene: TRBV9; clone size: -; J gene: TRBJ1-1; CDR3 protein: CASSVAYRGTEAFF; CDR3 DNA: TGTGCCAGCAGCGTAGCATACAGGGGCACTGAAGCTTTCTTT
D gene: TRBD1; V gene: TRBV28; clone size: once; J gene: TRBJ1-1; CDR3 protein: CASSLDRVRTEAFF; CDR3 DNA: TGTGCCAGCAGCCTGGACAGGGTGAGGACTGAAGCTTTCTTT
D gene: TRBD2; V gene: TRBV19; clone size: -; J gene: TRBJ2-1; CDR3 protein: CASSITSGSFEQFF; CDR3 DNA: TGTGCCAGTAGCATCACTAGCGGGAGCTTTGAGCAGTTCTTC
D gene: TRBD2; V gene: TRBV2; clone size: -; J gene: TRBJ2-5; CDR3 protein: CASLAGGRETQYF; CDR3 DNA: TGTGCCAGCTTAGCGGGAGGGAGAGAGACCCAGTACTTC
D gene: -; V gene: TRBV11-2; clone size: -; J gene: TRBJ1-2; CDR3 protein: CASSLDRGYGYTF; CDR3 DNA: TGTGCCAGCAGCTTAGACAGGGGATATGGCTACACCTTC